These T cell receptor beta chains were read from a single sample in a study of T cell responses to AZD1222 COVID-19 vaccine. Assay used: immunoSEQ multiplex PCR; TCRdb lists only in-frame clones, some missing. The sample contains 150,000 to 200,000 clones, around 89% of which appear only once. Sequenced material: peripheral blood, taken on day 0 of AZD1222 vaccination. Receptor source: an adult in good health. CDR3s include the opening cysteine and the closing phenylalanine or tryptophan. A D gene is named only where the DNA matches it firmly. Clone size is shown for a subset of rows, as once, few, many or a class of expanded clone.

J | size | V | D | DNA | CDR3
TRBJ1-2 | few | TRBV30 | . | TGTGCCTGGAACGTAGCTAACTATGGCTACACCTTC | CAWNVANYGYTF
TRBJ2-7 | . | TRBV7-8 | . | TGTGCCAGCAGCCCTACATCTAGGGACTACGAGCAGTACTTC | CASSPTSRDYEQYF
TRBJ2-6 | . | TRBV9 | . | TGTGCCAGCAGAGGGGCAGGTTCCTCTGGGGCCAACGTCCTGACTTTC | CASRGAGSSGANVLTF
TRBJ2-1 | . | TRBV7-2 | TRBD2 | TGTGCCAGCAGCTTAGAGTTGCTTAGCGGGGTTCGTAATGAGCAGTTCTTC | CASSLELLSGVRNEQFF
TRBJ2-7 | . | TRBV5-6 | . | TGTGCCAGCAGCTTACAGGGCACCTACGAGCAGTACTTC | CASSLQGTYEQYF
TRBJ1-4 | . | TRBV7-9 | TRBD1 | TGTGCCAGCAGCTTAGGACAGGGGGATGGTGAAAAACTGTTTTTT | CASSLGQGDGEKLFF
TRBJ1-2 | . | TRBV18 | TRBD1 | TGTGCCAGCTCTCCGGACAGGGGCTATGGCTACACCTTC | CASSPDRGYGYTF
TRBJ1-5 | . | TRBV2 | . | TGTGCCAGCAGAGCTGACACCTATAGCAATCAGCCCCAGCATTTT | CASRADTYSNQPQHF
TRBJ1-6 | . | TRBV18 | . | TGTGCCAGCTCACCACCGTTAAAGAATTCACCCCTCCACTTT | CASSPPLKNSPLHF
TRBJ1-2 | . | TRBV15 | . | TGTGCCACCAGCAGAGATAGGGCAGGGGATGGCTACACCTTC | CATSRDRAGDGYTF
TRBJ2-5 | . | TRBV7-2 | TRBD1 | TGTGCCAGCAGCTTAGGTGGGACAGGACAAGAGACCCAGTACTTC | CASSLGGTGQETQYF
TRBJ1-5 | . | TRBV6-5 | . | TGTGCCAGCAGTTCCAGAACAGGTAGTCAGCCCCAGCATTTT | CASSSRTGSQPQHF
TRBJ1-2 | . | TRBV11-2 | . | TGTGCCAGCAGCCATGAGATCCGCCCTCGGTATGGCTACACCTTC | CASSHEIRPRYGYTF
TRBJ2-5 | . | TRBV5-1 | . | TGCGCCAGCAGCTTGGCCGTTGGGGGCCCTCAAGAGACCCAGTACTTC | CASSLAVGGPQETQYF
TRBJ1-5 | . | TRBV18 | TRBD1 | TGTGCCAGCTCACCCGGACAGGGAAATAGCAATCAGCCCCAGCATTTT | CASSPGQGNSNQPQHF
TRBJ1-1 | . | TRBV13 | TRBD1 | TGTGCCAGCAGCCCACAGGGGGCGCGTAGGAACACTGAAGCTTTCTTT | CASSPQGARRNTEAFF
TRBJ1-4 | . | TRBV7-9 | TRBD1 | TGTGCCAGCAGCCCCTCCCGGACAGGATCCGAAAAACTGTTTTTT | CASSPSRTGSEKLFF
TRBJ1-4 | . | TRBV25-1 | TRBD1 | TGTGCCAGCAGTAGGGGACAGGAAAAACTGTTTTTT | CASSRGQEKLFF
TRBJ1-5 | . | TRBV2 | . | TGTGCCAGCAGTGAGTCAGGGAGTGGTCAGCCCCAGCATTTT | CASSESGSGQPQHF
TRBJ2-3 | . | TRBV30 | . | TGTGCCTGGAGTGTAGGCACAGATACGCAGTATTTT | CAWSVGTDTQYF
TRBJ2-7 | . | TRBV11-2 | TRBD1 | TGTGCCAGCAGCTTAGGAATTACAGGGGGCTACGAGCAGTACTTC | CASSLGITGGYEQYF
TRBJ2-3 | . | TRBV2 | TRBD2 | TGTGCCAGCGCTAGCGGGACTTACACAGATACGCAGTATTTT | CASASGTYTDTQYF
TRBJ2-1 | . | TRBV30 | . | TGTGCCTGGAGTAGAAATGAGCAGTTCTTC | CAWSRNEQFF
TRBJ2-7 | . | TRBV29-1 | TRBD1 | TGCAGCGGAAAAGGACAGGGGGCCTACGAGCAGTACTTC | CSGKGQGAYEQYF
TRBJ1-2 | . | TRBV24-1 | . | TGTGCCACCAGTGATTTGCGGAGCCCCTATGGCTACACCTTC | CATSDLRSPYGYTF
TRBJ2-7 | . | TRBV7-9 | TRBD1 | TGTGCCAGCAGCTTAACGCGGGGGACAGGGGACGAGCAGTACTTC | CASSLTRGTGDEQYF
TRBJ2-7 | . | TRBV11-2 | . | TGTGCCAGCAGCCGGACGGTATACGAGCAGTACTTC | CASSRTVYEQYF
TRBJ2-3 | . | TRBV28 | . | TGTGCCAGCAGAAAAGGACCGGGGGCGGGGTATGGAGATACGCAGTATTTT | CASRKGPGAGYGDTQYF
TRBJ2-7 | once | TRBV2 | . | TGTGCCAGCAGGATCGCCGGCTACGAGCAGTACTTC | CASRIAGYEQYF
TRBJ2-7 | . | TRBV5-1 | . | TGCGCCAGCAGCTTGGAACTAGCAAACGACGAGCAGTACTTC | CASSLELANDEQYF
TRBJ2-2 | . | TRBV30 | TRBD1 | TGTGCCGGCTCCCACAGGGGGCGCGTCCAATTCCCGAACACCGGGGAGCTGTTTTTT | CAGSHRGRVQFPNTGELFF
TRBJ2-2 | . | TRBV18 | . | TGTGCCAGCTCTCGGACACCATTTGTTAACACCGGGGAGCTGTTTTTT | CASSRTPFVNTGELFF
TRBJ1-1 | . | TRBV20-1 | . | TGCAGTGCTAGTGTACCGGGGGCCGCTGAAGCTTTCTTT | CSASVPGAAEAFF
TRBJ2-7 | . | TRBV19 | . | TGTGCCAGTAGTACCCGGGGGACACCGTACGAGCAGTACTTC | CASSTRGTPYEQYF
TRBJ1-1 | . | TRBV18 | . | TGTGCCAGCTCACCACAGGGGGGCACTGAAGCTTTCTTT | CASSPQGGTEAFF
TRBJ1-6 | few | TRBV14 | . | TGTGCCAGCAGCACTCAACAGGTCCAGAATTCACCCCTCCACTTT | CASSTQQVQNSPLHF
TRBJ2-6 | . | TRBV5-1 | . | TGCGCCAGCAGCGTTGGGGGCTCTGGGGCCAACGTCCTGACTTTC | CASSVGGSGANVLTF
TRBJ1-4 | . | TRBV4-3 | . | TGCGCCAGCAGCCAAGAGCAGGGAAGGGGGGGAACTAATGAAAAACTGTTTTTT | CASSQEQGRGGTNEKLFF
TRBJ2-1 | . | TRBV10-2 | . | TGCGCCAGCAGAGACGACGACAGTAACAATGAGCAGTTCTTC | CASRDDDSNNEQFF
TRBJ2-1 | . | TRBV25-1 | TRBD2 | TGTGCCAGCAGCCCTGCCCCTAGCGGGAGTCACAATGAGCAGTTCTTC | CASSPAPSGSHNEQFF
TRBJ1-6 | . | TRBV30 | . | TGTGCCTGGAGTGTTCAGATTAATTCACCCCTCCACTTT | CAWSVQINSPLHF
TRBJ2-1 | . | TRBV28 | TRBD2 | TGTGCCAGCAGTTTAAGTAAAGGACTAGCGGGATTTAGGCAGTTCTTC | CASSLSKGLAGFRQFF
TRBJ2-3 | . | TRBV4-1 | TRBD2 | TGCGCCAGCAGCCAAGCCGGGCTAGCGGCCCAAAGCACAGATACGCAGTATTTT | CASSQAGLAAQSTDTQYF
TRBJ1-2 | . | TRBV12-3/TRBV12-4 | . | TGTGCCAGCAGTCTGCAGGGAAATGGCTACACCTTC | CASSLQGNGYTF
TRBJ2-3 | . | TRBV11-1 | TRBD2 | TGTGCCAGCAGCACAACTAGCGGGAGTGTAGATACGCAGTATTTT | CASSTTSGSVDTQYF
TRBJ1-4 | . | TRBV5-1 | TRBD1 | TGCGCCAGCAGCGAAGGGACAGGGGGTAATGAAAAACTGTTTTTT | CASSEGTGGNEKLFF
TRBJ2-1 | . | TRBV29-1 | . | TGCAGCGCAAAACAGGGAGCGGTCTACAATGAGCAGTTCTTC | CSAKQGAVYNEQFF
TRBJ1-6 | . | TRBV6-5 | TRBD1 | TGTGCCAGCCAGGCAGGGGGCGGATCACCCCTCCACTTT | CASQAGGGSPLHF
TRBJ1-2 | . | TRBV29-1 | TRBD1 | TGCAGCGTTGTAGTCCCGACAGGGGCCTACTATGGCTACACCTTC | CSVVVPTGAYYGYTF
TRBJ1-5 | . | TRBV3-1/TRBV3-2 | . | TGTGCCAGCAGCTCACACGGGACACGTAATCAGCCCCAGCATTTT | CASSSHGTRNQPQHF
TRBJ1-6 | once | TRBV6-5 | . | TGTGCCAGCAGTTACTCGACGGCGTCTTATAATTCACCCCTCCACTTT | CASSYSTASYNSPLHF
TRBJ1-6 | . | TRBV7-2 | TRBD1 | TGTGCCAGCAGCTTGCCGGGACAGGGGAACAAACCCCTCCACTTT | CASSLPGQGNKPLHF
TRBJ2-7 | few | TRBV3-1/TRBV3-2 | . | TGTGCCAGCAGTCAGACGTTAGGCTCCGAGCAGTACTTC | CASSQTLGSEQYF
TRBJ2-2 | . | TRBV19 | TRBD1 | TGTGCCAGGGCCCGGGACAGGGGACATATCGGGGAGCTGTTTTTT | CARARDRGHIGELFF
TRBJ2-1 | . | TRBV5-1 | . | TGCGCCAGCAGCTTGGACGAGAATGAGCAGTTCTTC | CASSLDENEQFF
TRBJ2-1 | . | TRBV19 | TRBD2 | TGTGCCAGTAGTACATCGGGACTAGCGGGAGGTTTATCGTACAATGAGCAGTTCTTC | CASSTSGLAGGLSYNEQFF
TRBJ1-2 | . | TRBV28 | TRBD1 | TGTGCCAGCAGTGCAAACCTGGGACAGGGGAACCGTGGCTACACCTTC | CASSANLGQGNRGYTF
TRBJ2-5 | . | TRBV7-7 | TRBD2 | TGTGCCAGCAGCTTAAATCCGGGACTAGCCCAAGAGACCCAGTACTTC | CASSLNPGLAQETQYF
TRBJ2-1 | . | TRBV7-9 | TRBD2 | TGTGCCAGCAGCTTGCCCCGTGCGGGGGGGCAGGGGGAGCAGTTCTTC | CASSLPRAGGQGEQFF
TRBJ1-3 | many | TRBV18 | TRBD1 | TGTGCCAGCTCACCCGAACCCGACAGGGGCACCATATATTTT | CASSPEPDRGTIYF